The TCR beta chain under discussion was sequenced for a study of cytomegalovirus exposure and HLA in healthy donors. Study-wide findings and caveats: Many donors shared some public TCRs, even though most TCR sequences were rare. Researchers counted approximately 160 TCR beta chains as cytomegalovirus-associated. A subsequent analysis found that TCR clusters from the first cohort also tended to co-occur in the approximately 120 validation repertoires, with about 95% of cluster scores above 0.

Points on this clone: The antigen is not known.

The protocol was immunoSEQ multiplex PCR, while the TCRdb copy is restricted to in-frame clones and leaves out a portion. The sample contains a few hundred thousand clones, about nine tenths of which appear only once. Germline V gene sequence: CDR1 KGHSH, CDR2 LQKENI. This CDR3 is built from 16 residues. Trimming took 2 bases from V and 7 from J, leaving 17 bases between them. The sequencing input was PBMCs. The clonotype was recovered from a woman between 18 and 30 years old in good health and CMV-seronegative. The V call is TRBV18, the J call TRBJ2-2; possible D gene TRBD1, 7 bases. This CDR3 reads CASSPSAQGRIGELFF. In DNA, the CDR3 is TGTGCCAGCTCACCAAGCGCACAGGGGAGGATCGGGGAGCTGTTTTTT.